A single T cell receptor (beta chain) is shown here with its context. Clones were read by immunoSEQ multiplex PCR, and TCRdb kept only the in-frame ones, dropping some. This sample carries tens of thousands of clones, about 95% of them seen once, and the ten largest clones take approximately 0.035%. Germline V gene data show CDR1 as MNHEY and CDR2 as SMNVEV (reference sequence). The length of the CDR3 is 16 residues. The ends were cut back, 5 bases at V and 5 bases at J, with 18 bases in the middle. This sample stems from a study of shared T cell receptors in the human thymus. The source is a human donor. The sequenced sample consisted of thymocytes. The rearrangement links TRBV27 to TRBJ2-2; D possibly uses TRBD1 or TRBD2 (5 bases each). Written as DNA, the CDR3 is TGTGCCAGCAGTCCCCTCCCCCGGTGGGGGACCGGGGAGCTGTTTTTT. It codes for CASSPLPRWGTGELFF.